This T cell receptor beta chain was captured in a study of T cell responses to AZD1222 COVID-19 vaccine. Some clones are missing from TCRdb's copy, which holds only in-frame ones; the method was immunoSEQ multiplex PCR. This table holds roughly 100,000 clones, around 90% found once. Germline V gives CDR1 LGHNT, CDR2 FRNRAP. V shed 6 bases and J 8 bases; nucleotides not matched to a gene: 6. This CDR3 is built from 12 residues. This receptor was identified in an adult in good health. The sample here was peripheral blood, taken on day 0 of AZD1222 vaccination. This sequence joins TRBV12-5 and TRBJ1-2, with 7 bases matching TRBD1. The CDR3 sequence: CASGPRGQGYTF. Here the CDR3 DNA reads TGTGCTAGTGGGCCGCGGGGACAGGGCTACACCTTC.